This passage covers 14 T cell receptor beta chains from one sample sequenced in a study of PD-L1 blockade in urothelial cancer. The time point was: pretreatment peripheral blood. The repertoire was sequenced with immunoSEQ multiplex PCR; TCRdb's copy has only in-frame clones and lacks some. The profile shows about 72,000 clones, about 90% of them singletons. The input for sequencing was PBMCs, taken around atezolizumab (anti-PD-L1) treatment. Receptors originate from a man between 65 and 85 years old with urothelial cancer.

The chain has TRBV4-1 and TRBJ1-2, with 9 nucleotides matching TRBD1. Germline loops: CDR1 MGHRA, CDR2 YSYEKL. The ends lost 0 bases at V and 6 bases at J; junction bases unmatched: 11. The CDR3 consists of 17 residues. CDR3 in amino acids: CASSQDPPGQGFHGYTF. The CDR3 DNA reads TGCGCCAGCAGCCAAGATCCCCCGGGACAGGGATTCCATGGCTACACCTTC.

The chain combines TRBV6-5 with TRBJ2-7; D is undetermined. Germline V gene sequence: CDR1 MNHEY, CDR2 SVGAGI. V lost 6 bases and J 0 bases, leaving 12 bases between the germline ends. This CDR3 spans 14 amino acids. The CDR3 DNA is TGTGCCAGCAGCTTGACTGGTCGCTCCTACGAGCAGTACTTC. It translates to CASSLTGRSYEQYF.

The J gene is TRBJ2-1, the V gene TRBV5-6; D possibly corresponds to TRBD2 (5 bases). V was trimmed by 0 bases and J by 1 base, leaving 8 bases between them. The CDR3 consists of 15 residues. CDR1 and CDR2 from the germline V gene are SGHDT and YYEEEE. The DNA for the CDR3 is TGTGCCAGCAGCTTGGGGCCGGGATCCTACAATGAGCAGTTCTTC. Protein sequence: CASSLGPGSYNEQFF.

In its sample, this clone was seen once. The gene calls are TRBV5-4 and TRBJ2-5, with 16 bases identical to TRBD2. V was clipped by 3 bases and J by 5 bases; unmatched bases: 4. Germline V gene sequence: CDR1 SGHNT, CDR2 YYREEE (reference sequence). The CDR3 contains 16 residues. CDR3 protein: CASSSGLAGGPETQYF. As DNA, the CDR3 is TGTGCCAGCAGCTCGGGACTAGCGGGAGGGCCGGAGACCCAGTACTTC. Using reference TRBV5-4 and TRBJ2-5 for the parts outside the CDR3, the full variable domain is ETGVTQSPTHLIKTRGQQVTLRCSSQSGHNTVSWYQQALGQGPQFIFQYYREEENGRGNFPPRFSGLQFPNYSSELNVNALELDDSALYLCASSSGLAGGPETQYFGPGTRLLVL.

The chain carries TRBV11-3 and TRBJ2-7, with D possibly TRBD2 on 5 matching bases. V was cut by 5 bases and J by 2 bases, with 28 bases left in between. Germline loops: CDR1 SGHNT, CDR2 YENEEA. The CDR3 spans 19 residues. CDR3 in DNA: TGTGCCAGCAGCCACCCGCCCCCCGCGGTGATCCGAGGGCCCTACGAGCAGTACTTC. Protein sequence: CASSHPPPAVIRGPYEQYF.

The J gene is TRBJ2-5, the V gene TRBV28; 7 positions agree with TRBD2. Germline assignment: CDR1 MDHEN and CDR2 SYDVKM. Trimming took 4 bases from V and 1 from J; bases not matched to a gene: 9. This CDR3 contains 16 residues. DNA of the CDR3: TGTGCCAGCAGTTGGGAAGGGAGGGGACTCCAAGAGACCCAGTACTTC. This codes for CASSWEGRGLQETQYF.

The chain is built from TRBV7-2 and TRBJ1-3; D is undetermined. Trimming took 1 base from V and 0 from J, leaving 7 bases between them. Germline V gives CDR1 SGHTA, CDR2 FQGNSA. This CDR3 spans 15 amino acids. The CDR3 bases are TGTGCCAGCAGCTTAGTGGGCTACTCTGGAAACACCATATATTTT. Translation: CASSLVGYSGNTIYF.

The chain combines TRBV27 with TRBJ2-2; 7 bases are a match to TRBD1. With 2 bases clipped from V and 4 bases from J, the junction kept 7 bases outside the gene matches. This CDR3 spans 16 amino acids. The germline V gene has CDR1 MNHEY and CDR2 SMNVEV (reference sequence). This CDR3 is CASSLRGPRLTGELFF. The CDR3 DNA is TGTGCCAGCAGTTTAAGGGGGCCCCGCCTCACCGGGGAGCTGTTTTTT.

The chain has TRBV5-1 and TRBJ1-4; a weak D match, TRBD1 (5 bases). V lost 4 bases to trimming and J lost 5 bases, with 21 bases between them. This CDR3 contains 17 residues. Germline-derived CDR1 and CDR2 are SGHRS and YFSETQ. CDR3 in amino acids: CASSPDRGPGGNEKLFF. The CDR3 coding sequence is TGCGCCAGCAGCCCCGACCGGGGCCCCGGGGGGAATGAAAAACTGTTTTTT.

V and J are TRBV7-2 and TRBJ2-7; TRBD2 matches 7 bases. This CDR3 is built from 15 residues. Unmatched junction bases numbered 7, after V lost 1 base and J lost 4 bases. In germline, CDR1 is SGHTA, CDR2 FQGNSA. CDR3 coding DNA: TGTGCCAGCAGCTTAGTACCTAGCGGAGAGTACGAGCAGTACTTC. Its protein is CASSLVPSGEYEQYF.

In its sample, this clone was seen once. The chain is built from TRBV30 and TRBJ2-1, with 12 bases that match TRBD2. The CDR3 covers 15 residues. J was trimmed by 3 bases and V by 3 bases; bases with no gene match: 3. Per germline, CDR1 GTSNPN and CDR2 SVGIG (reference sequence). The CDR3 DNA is TGTGCCTGGAGCCCGACTAGCGGGAGCTACAATGAGCAGTTCTTC. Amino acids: CAWSPTSGSYNEQFF. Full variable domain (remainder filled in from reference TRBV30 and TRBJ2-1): SQTIHQWPATLVQPVGSPLSLECTVEGTSNPNLYWYRQAAGRGLQLLFYSVGIGQISSEVPQNLSASRPQDRQFILSSKKLLLSDSGFYLCAWSPTSGSYNEQFFGPGTRLTVL.

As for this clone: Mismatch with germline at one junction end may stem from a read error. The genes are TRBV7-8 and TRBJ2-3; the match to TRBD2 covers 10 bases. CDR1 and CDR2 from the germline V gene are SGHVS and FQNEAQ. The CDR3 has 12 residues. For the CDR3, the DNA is TGTGCCAGCAGCCCGACGGGACTAGCGACGGATTTT. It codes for CASSPTGLATDF. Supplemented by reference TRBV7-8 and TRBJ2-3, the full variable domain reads GAGVSQSPRYKVAKRGQDVALRCDPISGHVSLFWYQQALGQGPEFLTYFQNEAQLDKSGLPSDRFFAERPEGSVSTLKIQRTQQEDSAVYLCASSPTGLATDFGPGTRLTVL.

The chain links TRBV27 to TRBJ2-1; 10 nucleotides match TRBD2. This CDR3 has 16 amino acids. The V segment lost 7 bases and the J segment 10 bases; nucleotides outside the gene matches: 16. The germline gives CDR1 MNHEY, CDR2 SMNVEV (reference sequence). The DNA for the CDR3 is TGTGCCAGCACCTTTATCGGGCTAGCGGGAGAGGGGGAGCAGTTCTTC. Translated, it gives CASTFIGLAGEGEQFF.

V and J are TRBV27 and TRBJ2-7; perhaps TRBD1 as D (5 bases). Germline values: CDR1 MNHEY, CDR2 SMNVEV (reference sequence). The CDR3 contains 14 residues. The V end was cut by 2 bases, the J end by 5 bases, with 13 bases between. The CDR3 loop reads CASSLVFRAHEQYF. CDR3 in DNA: TGTGCCAGCAGTTTAGTCTTCAGGGCCCACGAGCAGTACTTC.